This is a list of T cell receptor beta chains from one sample in a study of blood T cell repertoires in COVID-19. The assay was immunoSEQ multiplex PCR, and TCRdb's table has in-frame clones only and misses some. The sample consists of more than 200,000 clones, around nine tenths of them appearing once. Source material: PBMCs or T cells enriched from blood (not recorded which). These receptors all stem from a woman aged 45-65 years who had recovered from COVID-19. Each CDR3 is given with its conserved first and last residue. A D gene is named only where the DNA matches it firmly. Size tells how often a clone was seen (once, few, many) or the class of an expanded clone, and some rows leave it out.

j_call v_call clone_size d_call cdr3_length cdr3_nt cdr3_aa
TRBJ2-7 TRBV30 - TRBD2 14 TGTGCCTGGAGTGTATATAGCGGGAGGTACGAGCAGTACTTC CAWSVYSGRYEQYF
TRBJ1-6 TRBV14 - - 16 TGTGCCAGCAGCCCGTCGGATCCGAGGGGGAATTCACCCCTCCACTTT CASSPSDPRGNSPLHF
TRBJ1-2 TRBV28 once TRBD1 16 TGTGCCAGCAGCCGTGGGACAGGTGATTTTCTCTATGGCTACACCTTC CASSRGTGDFLYGYTF
TRBJ1-1 TRBV29-1 - TRBD1 14 TGCAGCACAGCAACCGGGACAGGGAGGACTGAAGCTTTCTTT CSTATGTGRTEAFF
TRBJ2-1 TRBV6-5 - TRBD2 13 TGTGCCAGCGGCCTAGCGGGAGTTAATGAGCAGTTCTTC CASGLAGVNEQFF
TRBJ1-1 TRBV29-1 - - 12 TGCAGCGGTGAGACAGGAATCACTGAAGCTTTCTTT CSGETGITEAFF
TRBJ1-2 TRBV4-1 - TRBD1 15 TGCGCCAGCAGCCCCTTGGGACAGGGAGACTATGGCTACACCTTC CASSPLGQGDYGYTF
TRBJ1-3 TRBV7-8 - - 16 TGTGCCAGCAGCCCCGCGGGTGGAAGCTCTGGAAACACCATATATTTT CASSPAGGSSGNTIYF
TRBJ1-6 TRBV6-5 once - 14 TGTGCCAGCACACCCGGACAGAATAATTCACCCCTCCACTTT CASTPGQNNSPLHF
TRBJ2-3 TRBV24-1 - - 16 TGTGCCACCAGTGATGCGCGGGACCTAAGCACAGATACGCAGTATTTT CATSDARDLSTDTQYF
TRBJ2-1 TRBV28 - TRBD2 15 TGTGCCAGCAGTTTAATAGCGGGAGTGCGCAATGAGCAGTTCTTC CASSLIAGVRNEQFF
TRBJ2-1 TRBV2 - - 13 TGTGCCGCAATGGGGGGAGTTAACAATGAGCAGTTCTTC CAAMGGVNNEQFF
TRBJ1-1 TRBV27 - TRBD1 14 TGTGCCAGCATGGGGACAGGGGGCTTCACTGAAGCTTTCTTT CASMGTGGFTEAFF
TRBJ1-2 TRBV5-4 - - 14 TGTGCCAGCAGCCCGGAAACGGGTCTTAGTGGCTACACCTTC CASSPETGLSGYTF
TRBJ2-1 TRBV7-3 - - 15 TGTGCCAGCAGCTTTTATTCGGGAGTATACAATGAGCAGTTCTTC CASSFYSGVYNEQFF
TRBJ2-1 TRBV7-2 - TRBD2 15 TGTGCCAGCAGCTTAGGTTTAGCGGGGCCGAATGAGCAGTTCTTC CASSLGLAGPNEQFF
TRBJ1-6 TRBV2 - - 16 TGTGCCAGCAGTGAAGCGACGCCGCTAGTTGGATCACCCCTCCACTTT CASSEATPLVGSPLHF
TRBJ2-5 TRBV6-5 - TRBD2 16 TGTGCCAGCAGTTACAACGGACTAGCGAGGGGAGAGACCCAGTACTTC CASSYNGLARGETQYF
TRBJ2-7 TRBV5-4 - - 15 TGTGCCAGCAGCTCTGACTTGAAAACCCCAGGGGAGCAGTACTTC CASSSDLKTPGEQYF
TRBJ2-1 TRBV27 - - 13 TGTGCCAGCGGCCAGGGTGTTGTCGATGAGCAGTTCTTC CASGQGVVDEQFF
TRBJ1-3 TRBV9 - - 17 TGTGCCAGCAGCGTTTCGGTTACTGGGGCCTCTGGAAACACCATATATTTT CASSVSVTGASGNTIYF
TRBJ1-1 TRBV27 few - 14 TGTGCCAGCGGAAGACAGGAAACTAACACTGAAGCTTTCTTT CASGRQETNTEAFF
TRBJ2-2 TRBV5-1 - - 16 TGCGCCAGCAGCTTGAACGCGGGAACGAACACCGGGGAGCTGTTTTTT CASSLNAGTNTGELFF
TRBJ2-5 TRBV27 - TRBD1 15 TGTGCCAGCAGTAAAAATGACAGGGTCCAAGAGACCCAGTACTTC CASSKNDRVQETQYF
TRBJ2-3 TRBV28 - - 13 TGTGCCAGCGGTACTCCGGGGACAGATACGCAGTATTTT CASGTPGTDTQYF
TRBJ2-5 TRBV28 once - 11 TGTGCCAGCAGTTTGCAGGAGACCCAGTACTTC CASSLQETQYF
TRBJ1-2 TRBV23-1 - - 12 TGCGCCAGCAGTCAAATTGGAGATGGCTACACCTTC CASSQIGDGYTF
TRBJ2-1 TRBV12-5 few - 9 TGTGCTAGTGACGGGGTTGAGTTCTTC CASDGVEFF
TRBJ2-3 TRBV5-1 - TRBD2 16 TGCGCCAGCAGCCCCATGGCGGGAGTCAGCACAGATACGCAGTATTTT CASSPMAGVSTDTQYF
TRBJ1-1 TRBV5-1 - - 13 TGCGCCAGCAGCCTAGGACAGTACACTGAAGCTTTCTTT CASSLGQYTEAFF
TRBJ1-2 TRBV24-1 - - 12 TGTGCCACCAGTGATTTTAGGGGTGGCTACACCTTC CATSDFRGGYTF
TRBJ2-5 TRBV18 - TRBD2 17 TGTGCCAGCTCACCACCGTCTGGTGGTAGCGGGAGAGAGACCCAGTACTTC CASSPPSGGSGRETQYF
TRBJ2-2 TRBV11-2 few - 15 TGTGCCAGCAGAGATACGGGGTTCTACACCGGGGAGCTGTTTTTT CASRDTGFYTGELFF
TRBJ2-5 TRBV6-5 - - 10 TGTGCCAGCAGTTCCCGGACCCAGTACTTC CASSSRTQYF
TRBJ1-4 TRBV28 - - 14 TGTGCCAGCAGGACCGGTGCGGGCCGGGAAAAACTGTTTTTT CASRTGAGREKLFF
TRBJ2-5 TRBV29-1 - - 13 TGCAGCGGGACTACAGCGGTCCAAGAGACCCAGTACTTC CSGTTAVQETQYF
TRBJ2-5 TRBV5-4 - TRBD2 13 TGTGCCAGCAGCACTCCTAGCGGCGAGACCCAGTACTTC CASSTPSGETQYF
TRBJ2-1 TRBV10-3 - - 13 TGTGCCATCAGTGAAGTCCCGGACAATGAGCAGTTCTTC CAISEVPDNEQFF
TRBJ2-1 TRBV5-4 - - 14 TGTGCCAGCAGCTTGGGGGTAGCGTCGGGTGAGCAGTTCTTC CASSLGVASGEQFF
TRBJ1-1 TRBV5-1 - TRBD1 14 TGCGCCAGCAGCTTCCAAGGGGGCGGCACTGAAGCTTTCTTT CASSFQGGGTEAFF
TRBJ2-5 TRBV3-1/TRBV3-2 - TRBD2 16 TGTGCCAGCAGCCAAGCCCCGGGGAGGGGCCGGAAGACCCAGTACTTC CASSQAPGRGRKTQYF
TRBJ2-2 TRBV11-2 - - 12 TGTGCCAGCAGCTTAGTGCTAGGGGAGCTGTTTTTT CASSLVLGELFF
TRBJ2-1 TRBV5-4 - TRBD2 15 TGTGCCAGCAGCTTTGACGGGAGGGCCTACAATGAGCAGTTCTTC CASSFDGRAYNEQFF
TRBJ2-7 TRBV4-3 - TRBD2 15 TGCGCCAGCAGCCAAGGACTAGCGGGAGTCTGGGAGCAGTACTTC CASSQGLAGVWEQYF
TRBJ1-2 TRBV7-2 - - 13 TGTGCCAGCAGCTCAAGGACAGATTTCGGCTACACCTTC CASSSRTDFGYTF
TRBJ1-1 TRBV28 few - 15 TGTGCCAGTCCTCGTGGTGGGGACTCGAACACTGAAGCTTTCTTT CASPRGGDSNTEAFF
TRBJ1-1 TRBV10-3 once - 16 TGTGCCATCAGTGATTTCTTGGCTTCAGGGTGGGCGGAAGCTTTCTTT CAISDFLASGWAEAFF
TRBJ2-5 TRBV7-2 - - 13 TGTGCCAGCAGCTACTCAACCCAAGAGACCCAGTACTTC CASSYSTQETQYF